This T cell receptor (beta chain) is drawn from a study of shared clonotypes between healthy human individuals. The CD4+ fraction was divided into a CD45RA+ naive subset and a CD45RA-negative memory subset. The method was immunoSEQ multiplex PCR; TCRdb's version includes in-frame clones alone and lacks a portion of them. The sample lists around 2.1 million clones; 90% to 96% were seen once. Sequencing was done on a sample of naive CD4+ T cells sorted from blood. Sample subset: CD45RA+ positively selected. The sequence came from a man aged 18 to 29 in good health.

The CDR3 DNA is TGTGCCAGCAGCTTGTTGGGGGCGCAGGTCACTGAAGCTTTCTTT. It codes for CASSLLGAQVTEAFF. J is TRBJ1-1 and V is TRBV5-4; tentative D call: TRBD1 (6 bases). V was clipped by 1 base and J by 4 bases, with 14 bases between them. Germline lookup yields CDR1 SGHNT and CDR2 YYREEE (reference sequence). The CDR3 has 15 amino acids.